This T cell receptor (beta chain) was recorded in a study of control samples from healthy donors and cancer patients. Sequencing was performed with immunoSEQ multiplex PCR; in TCRdb, only in-frame clones are kept and a portion is missing. Among about 98,000 clones, roughly four fifths were seen once, and the ten largest hold roughly 2%. CDR1 LGHDT and CDR2 YNNKEL come from the germline V gene (reference sequence). Trimming stripped 0 bases from V and 0 bases from J, with 9 bases between. The CDR3 contains 16 residues. Material: blood. The chain links TRBV3-1 (or the pseudogene TRBV3-2) to TRBJ2-1; D not resolved. The TCR comes from a man aged 60-69 years in good health. The chain's CDR3 is CASSQELGNSYNEQFF. DNA for the CDR3: TGTGCCAGCAGCCAAGAGTTGGGGAACTCCTACAATGAGCAGTTCTTC.